The clone carrying this T cell receptor (beta chain) was seen only a few times. Its antigen is undetermined. The entry originates in a study of T cell responses to AZD1222 COVID-19 vaccine. Study results and limitations: Clonal diversity was possibly underestimated, and the donors were mostly white British, with more females. Two AZD1222 administrations were followed by greater Spike-specific TCR breadth and depth. Of the AZD1222 recipients, only five or six were seropositive at baseline.

Trimming cost V 6 bases and J 8 bases; bases outside gene matches: 12. The CDR3 is 14 amino acids. Germline CDR1 reads MDHEN; CDR2 reads SYDVKM. The assay was immunoSEQ multiplex PCR, and TCRdb's table has in-frame clones only and misses some. The sample has 100,000 to 150,000 clones, 93% seen once; the top ten hold 5% to 6.5%. The J gene is TRBJ2-7, the V gene TRBV28, with TRBD1 identical over 8 bases. The TCR was taken from an adult in good health. The sample in question was peripheral blood, obtained on day 0 of AZD1222 vaccination. CDR3 in amino acids: CASSIEGQAEKQYF. The CDR3 DNA follows: TGTGCCAGCAGCATTGAGGGACAGGCGGAAAAGCAGTACTTC.